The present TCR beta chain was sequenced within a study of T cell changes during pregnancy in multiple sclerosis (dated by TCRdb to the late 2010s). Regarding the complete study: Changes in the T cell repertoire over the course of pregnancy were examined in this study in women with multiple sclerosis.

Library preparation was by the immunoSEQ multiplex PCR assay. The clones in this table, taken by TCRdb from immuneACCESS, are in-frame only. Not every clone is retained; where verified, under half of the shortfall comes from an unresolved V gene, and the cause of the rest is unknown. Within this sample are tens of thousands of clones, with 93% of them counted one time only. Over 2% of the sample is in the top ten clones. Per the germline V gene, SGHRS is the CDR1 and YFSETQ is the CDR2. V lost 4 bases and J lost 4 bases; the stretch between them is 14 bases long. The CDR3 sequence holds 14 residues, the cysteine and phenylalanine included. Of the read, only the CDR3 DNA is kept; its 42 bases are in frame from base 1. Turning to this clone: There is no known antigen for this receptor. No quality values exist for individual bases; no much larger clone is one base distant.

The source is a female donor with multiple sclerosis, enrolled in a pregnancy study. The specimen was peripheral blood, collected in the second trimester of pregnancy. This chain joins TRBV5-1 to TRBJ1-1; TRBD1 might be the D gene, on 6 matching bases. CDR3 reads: CASSMDSFGTEAFF. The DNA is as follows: TGCGCCAGCAGCATGGACAGCTTCGGCACTGAAGCTTTCTTT.